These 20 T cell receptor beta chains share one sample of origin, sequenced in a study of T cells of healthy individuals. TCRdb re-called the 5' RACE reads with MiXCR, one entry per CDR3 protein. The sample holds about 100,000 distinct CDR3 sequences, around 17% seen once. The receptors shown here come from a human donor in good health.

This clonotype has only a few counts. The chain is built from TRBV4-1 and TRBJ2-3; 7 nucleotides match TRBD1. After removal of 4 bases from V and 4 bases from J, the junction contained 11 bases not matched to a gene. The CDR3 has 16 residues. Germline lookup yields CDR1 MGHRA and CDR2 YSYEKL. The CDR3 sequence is CASSPWTGNLADTQYF. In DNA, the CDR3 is TGCGCCAGCAGCCCCTGGACAGGCAACTTGGCAGATACGCAGTATTTT.

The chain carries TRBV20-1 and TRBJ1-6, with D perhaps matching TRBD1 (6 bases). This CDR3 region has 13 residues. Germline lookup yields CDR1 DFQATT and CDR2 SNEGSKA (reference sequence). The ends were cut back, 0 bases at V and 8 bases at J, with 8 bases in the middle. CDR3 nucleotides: TGCAGTGCTAGAGATGAGGGGGATTCACCCCTCCACTTT. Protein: CSARDEGDSPLHF.

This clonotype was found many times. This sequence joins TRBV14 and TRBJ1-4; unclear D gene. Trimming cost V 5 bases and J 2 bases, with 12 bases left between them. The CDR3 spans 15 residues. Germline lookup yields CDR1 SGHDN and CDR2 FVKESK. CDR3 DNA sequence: TGTGCCAGCAGCTACGGGCCAGTGACTAATGAAAAACTGTTTTTT. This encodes CASSYGPVTNEKLFF.

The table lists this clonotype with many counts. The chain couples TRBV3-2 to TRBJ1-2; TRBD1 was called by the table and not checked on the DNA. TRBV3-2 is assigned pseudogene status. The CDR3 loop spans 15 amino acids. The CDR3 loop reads CASSQPTGAGYGYTF. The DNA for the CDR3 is TGTGCCAGCAGCCAACCGACAGGGGCCGGCTATGGCTACACCTTC.

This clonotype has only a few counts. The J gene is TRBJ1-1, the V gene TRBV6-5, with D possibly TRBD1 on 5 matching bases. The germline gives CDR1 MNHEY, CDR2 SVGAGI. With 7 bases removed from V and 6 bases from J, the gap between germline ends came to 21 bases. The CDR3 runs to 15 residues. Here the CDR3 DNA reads TGTGCCAGCATTCCCTACCGGGGGGTCTACGCTGAAGCTTTCTTT. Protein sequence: CASIPYRGVYAEAFF.

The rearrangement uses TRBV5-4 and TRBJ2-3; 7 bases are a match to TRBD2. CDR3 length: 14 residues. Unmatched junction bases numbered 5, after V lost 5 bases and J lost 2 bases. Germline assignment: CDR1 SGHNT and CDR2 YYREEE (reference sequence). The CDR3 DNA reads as TGTGCCAGCAGGCGGGACTATCCCACAGATACGCAGTATTTT. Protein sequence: CASRRDYPTDTQYF. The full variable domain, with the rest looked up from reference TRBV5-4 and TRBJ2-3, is ETGVTQSPTHLIKTRGQQVTLRCSSQSGHNTVSWYQQALGQGPQFIFQYYREEENGRGNFPPRFSGLQFPNYSSELNVNALELDDSALYLCASRRDYPTDTQYFGPGTRLTVL.

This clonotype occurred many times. The CDR3: CASSLIPGDTQYF. CDR3 bases: TGCGCCAGCAGCTTGATCCCGGGAGATACGCAGTATTTT. J is TRBJ2-3 and V is TRBV5-1; D ambiguous. Germline lookup yields CDR1 SGHRS and CDR2 YFSETQ. CDR3 size: 13 residues. The ends were cut back, 1 base at V and 5 bases at J, with 8 bases in the middle. Full variable domain (missing parts from reference TRBV5-1 and TRBJ2-3): KAGVTQTPRYLIKTRGQQVTLSCSPISGHRSVSWYQQTPGQGLQFLFEYFSETQRNKGNFPGRFSGRQFSNSRSEMNVSTLELGDSALYLCASSLIPGDTQYFGPGTRLTVL.

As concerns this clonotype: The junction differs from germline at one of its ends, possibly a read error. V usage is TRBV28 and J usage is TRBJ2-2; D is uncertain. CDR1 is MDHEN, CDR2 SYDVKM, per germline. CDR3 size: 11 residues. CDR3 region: CANSPRGELFF. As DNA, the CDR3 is TGTGCCAACAGTCCCCGGGGGGAGCTGTTTTTT.

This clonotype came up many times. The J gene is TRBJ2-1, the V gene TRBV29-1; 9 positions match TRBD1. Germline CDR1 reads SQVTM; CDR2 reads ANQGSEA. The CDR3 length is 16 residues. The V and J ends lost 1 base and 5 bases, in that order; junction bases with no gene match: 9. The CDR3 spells CSVEGTGGGGHNEQFF. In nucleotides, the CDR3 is TGCAGCGTTGAAGGAACAGGGGGCGGAGGACACAATGAGCAGTTCTTC.

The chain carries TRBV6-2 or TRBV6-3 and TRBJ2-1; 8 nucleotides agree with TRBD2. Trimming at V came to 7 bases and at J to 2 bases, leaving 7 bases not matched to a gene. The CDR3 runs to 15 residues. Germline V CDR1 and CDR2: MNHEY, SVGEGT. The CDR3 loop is CASIDSGGPYNEQFF. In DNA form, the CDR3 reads TGTGCCAGCATTGACAGCGGGGGACCCTACAATGAGCAGTTCTTC.

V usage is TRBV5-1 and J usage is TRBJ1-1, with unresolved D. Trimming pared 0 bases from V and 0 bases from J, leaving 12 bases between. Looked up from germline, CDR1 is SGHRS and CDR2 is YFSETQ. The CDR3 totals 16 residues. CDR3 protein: CASSLGLRELNTEAFF. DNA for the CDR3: TGCGCCAGCAGCTTGGGGTTGAGGGAATTGAACACTGAAGCTTTCTTT.

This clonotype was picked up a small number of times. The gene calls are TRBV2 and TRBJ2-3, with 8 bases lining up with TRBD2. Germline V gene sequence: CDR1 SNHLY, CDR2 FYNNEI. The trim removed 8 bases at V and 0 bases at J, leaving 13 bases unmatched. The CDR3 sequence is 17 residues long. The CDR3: CASGKGTRTRSTDTQYF. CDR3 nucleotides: TGTGCCAGCGGCAAGGGGACTAGGACTAGGAGCACAGATACGCAGTATTTT.

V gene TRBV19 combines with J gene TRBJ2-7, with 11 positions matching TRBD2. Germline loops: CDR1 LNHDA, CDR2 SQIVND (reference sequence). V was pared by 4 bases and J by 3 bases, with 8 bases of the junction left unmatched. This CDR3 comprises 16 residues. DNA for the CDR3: TGTGCCAGTAGTACCCGGACCGGGACTAGCGGCTACGAGCAGTACTTC. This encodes CASSTRTGTSGYEQYF.

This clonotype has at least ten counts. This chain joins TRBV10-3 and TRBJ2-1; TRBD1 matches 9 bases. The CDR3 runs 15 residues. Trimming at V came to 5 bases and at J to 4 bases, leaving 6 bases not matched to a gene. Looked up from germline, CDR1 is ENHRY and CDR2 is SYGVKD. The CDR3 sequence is CAISSDRGQYNEQFF. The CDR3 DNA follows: TGTGCCATCAGTTCGGACAGGGGACAATACAATGAGCAGTTCTTC.

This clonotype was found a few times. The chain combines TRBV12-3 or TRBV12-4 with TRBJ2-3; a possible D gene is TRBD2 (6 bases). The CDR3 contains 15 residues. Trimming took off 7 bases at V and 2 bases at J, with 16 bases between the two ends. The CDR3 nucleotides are TGTGCCAGCACAATCCCGGGACTTCTCACAGATACGCAGTATTTT. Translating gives CASTIPGLLTDTQYF.

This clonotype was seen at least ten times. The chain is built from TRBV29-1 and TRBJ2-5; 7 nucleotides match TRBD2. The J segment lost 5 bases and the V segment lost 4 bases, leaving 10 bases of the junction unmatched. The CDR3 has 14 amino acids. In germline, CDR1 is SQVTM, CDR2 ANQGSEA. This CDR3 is CSVARLAGRETQYF. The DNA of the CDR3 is TGCAGCGTTGCTCGACTAGCAGGGAGGGAGACCCAGTACTTC.

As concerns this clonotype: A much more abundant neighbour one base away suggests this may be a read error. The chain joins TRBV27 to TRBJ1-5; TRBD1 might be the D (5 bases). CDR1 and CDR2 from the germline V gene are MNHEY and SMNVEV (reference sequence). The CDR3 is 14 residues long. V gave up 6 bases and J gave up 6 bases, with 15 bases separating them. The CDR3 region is CASSTHGGGQPQHF. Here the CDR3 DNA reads TGTGCCAGCAGCACCCATGGGGGAGGTCAGCCCCAGCATTTT.

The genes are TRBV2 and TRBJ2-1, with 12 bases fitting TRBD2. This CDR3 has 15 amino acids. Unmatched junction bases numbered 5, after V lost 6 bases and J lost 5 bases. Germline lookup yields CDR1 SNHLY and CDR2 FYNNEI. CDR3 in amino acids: CASSGRTSGDNEQFF. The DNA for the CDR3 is TGTGCCAGCAGCGGAAGGACTAGCGGGGACAATGAGCAGTTCTTC. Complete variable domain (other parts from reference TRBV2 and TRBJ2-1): EPEVTQTPSHQVTQMGQEVILRCVPISNHLYFYWYRQILGQKVEFLVSFYNNEISEKSEIFDDQFSVERPDGSNFTLKIRSTKLEDSAMYFCASSGRTSGDNEQFFGPGTRLTVL.

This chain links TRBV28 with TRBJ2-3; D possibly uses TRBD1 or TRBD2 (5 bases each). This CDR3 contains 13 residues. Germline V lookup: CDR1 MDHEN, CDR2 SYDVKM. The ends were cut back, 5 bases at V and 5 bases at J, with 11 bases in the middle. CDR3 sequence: CASSTGTLDTQYF. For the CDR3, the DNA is TGTGCCAGCAGTACCGGGACCTTAGATACGCAGTATTTT.

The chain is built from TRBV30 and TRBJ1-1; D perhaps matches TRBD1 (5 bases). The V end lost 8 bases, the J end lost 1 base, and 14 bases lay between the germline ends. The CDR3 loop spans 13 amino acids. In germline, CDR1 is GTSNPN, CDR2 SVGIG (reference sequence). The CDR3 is CALAGAGNTEAFF. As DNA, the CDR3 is TGTGCCCTCGCCGGGGCGGGGAACACTGAAGCTTTCTTT.